This passage covers 26 T cell receptor beta chains from one sample sequenced in a study of blood T cells in healthy people across ages. The second PCR ran roughly 7 to 12 cycles with a sample-barcoded 5' primer and J-beta primers. MiXCR was run by TCRdb on the 5' RACE reads, yielding one entry per CDR3 protein. The sample consists of about 840,000 distinct CDR3 sequences, 25% to 35% of them appearing once. The same specimen was also included in a second study, on T cells of mothers and their children.

The source material was blood. These receptors came from a woman in her thirties or forties in good health.

As concerns this clonotype: A much more abundant neighbour one base away suggests this may be a read error. This rearrangement joins TRBV6-5 to TRBJ2-7, with D possibly matching TRBD2 (5 bases). The CDR3 extends over 14 amino acids. Germline values: CDR1 MNHEY, CDR2 SVGAGI. The CDR3 coding sequence is TGTGACAGCAGTTACGGGGTAAGCAGCTACGAGCAGTACTTC. Translated: CDSSYGVSSYEQYF.

The rearrangement joins TRBV7-2 to TRBJ1-2, with 9 bases aligning to TRBD1. Germline assignment: CDR1 SGHTA and CDR2 FQGNSA. This CDR3 comprises 18 residues. V was clipped by 5 bases and J by 4 bases; unmatched bases: 17. The CDR3 loop is CASSGRQGGGSRGYGYTF. DNA of the CDR3: TGTGCCAGCAGCGGACGACAGGGGGGGGGTAGTAGGGGCTATGGCTACACCTTC.

The rearrangement joins TRBV13 to TRBJ1-2, with 8 nucleotides matching TRBD1. The CDR3 runs 16 residues. V was pared by 5 bases and J by 1 base, with 9 bases of the junction left unmatched. Germline lookup yields CDR1 PRHDT and CDR2 FYEKMQ (reference sequence). CDR3 DNA: TGTGCCAGCAGCACCCCGACAGGGGACTTTAACTATGGCTACACCTTC. It is translated as CASSTPTGDFNYGYTF.

This clonotype has just one count. The CDR3 sequence is CASIEASGNTIYF. In DNA, the CDR3 is TGTGCCAGCATCGAAGCCTCTGGAAACACCATATATTTT. V gene TRBV28 combines with J gene TRBJ1-3, with no clear D. Looked up from germline, CDR1 is MDHEN and CDR2 is SYDVKM. The CDR3 runs 13 residues. V was trimmed by 7 bases and J by 0 bases, leaving 7 bases between them. Filled out from reference TRBV28 and TRBJ1-3, the complete variable domain reads DVKVTQSSRYLVKRTGEKVFLECVQDMDHENMFWYRQDPGLGLRLIYFSYDVKMKEKGDIPEGYSVSREKKERFSLILESASTNQTSMYLCASIEASGNTIYFGEGSWLTVV.

The chain joins TRBV12-3 or TRBV12-4 to TRBJ2-3, with 9 positions matching TRBD2. J lost 3 bases, V lost 1 base, and 5 bases had no gene match. CDR3 size: 16 residues. The CDR3 is CASSLVALAGTDTQYF. Written as DNA, the CDR3 is TGTGCCAGCAGTTTAGTCGCGCTAGCGGGGACAGATACGCAGTATTTT.

This chain connects TRBV28 to TRBJ1-6; D is uncertain. Germline CDR1 MDHEN, CDR2 SYDVKM. CDR3 length: 14 residues. Trimming shortened V by 7 bases and J by 10 bases, and 17 bases separated the two germline ends. CDR3 coding DNA: TGTGCCAGCACCATCCACGGCCGGGAATCACCCCTCCACTTT. It yields the protein CASTIHGRESPLHF. Using reference TRBV28 and TRBJ1-6 for the parts outside the CDR3, the full variable domain is DVKVTQSSRYLVKRTGEKVFLECVQDMDHENMFWYRQDPGLGLRLIYFSYDVKMKEKGDIPEGYSVSREKKERFSLILESASTNQTSMYLCASTIHGRESPLHFGNGTRLTVT.

To note about this clonotype: Just one base apart from a much larger clone, this may be a read error. This chain connects TRBV24-1 to TRBJ2-1; D is possibly TRBD2 (5 bases). Germline CDR1 reads KGHDR; CDR2 reads SFDVKD. This CDR3 is built from 15 residues. The chain's CDR3 is CATSDPVGERPERFF. DNA for the CDR3: TGTGCCACCAGTGATCCGGTGGGAGAGCGGCCTGAGCGGTTCTTC.

A few counts support this clonotype. The rearrangement uses TRBV12-3 or TRBV12-4 and TRBJ2-7; tentative D call: TRBD2 (5 bases). Between the trimmed V and J ends, which lost 6 bases and 5 bases, there was a span of 14 bases. The CDR3 has 13 amino acids. Here the CDR3 DNA reads TGTGCCAGCAGCGCGGCGGGCCAAGACGAGCAGTACTTC. This gives the protein CASSAAGQDEQYF.

This clonotype has at least ten counts. The V and J genes are TRBV29-1 and TRBJ1-2, with 7 bases fitting TRBD1. Trimming at V came to 7 bases and at J to 9 bases, leaving 11 bases not matched to a gene. The V gene's germline CDR1 is SQVTM and CDR2 ANQGSEA. This CDR3 is built from 12 residues. The CDR3 coding sequence is TGCAGCGCTGGCGGACAGGCGGATAGCTACACCTTC. Translated, it gives CSAGGQADSYTF.

This clonotype has ten or more counts. J is TRBJ2-7 and V is TRBV7-8; D tentatively reads TRBD1 or TRBD2 (5 bases each). The germline CDR1 and CDR2 sequences are SGHVS and FQNEAQ. Trimming pared 5 bases from V and 3 bases from J, leaving 20 bases between. The CDR3 has 16 amino acids. CDR3 protein: CASSPSPGRKDYEQYF. The CDR3, as DNA: TGTGCCAGCAGCCCTAGCCCGGGACGTAAGGACTACGAGCAGTACTTC.

To note about this clonotype: Relative to the germline gene, one junction end is altered; a read error may explain this. This rearrangement joins TRBV12-3 or TRBV12-4 to TRBJ1-2; a possible D gene is TRBD1 (5 bases). The CDR3 loop spans 14 amino acids. The CDR3 bases are TGTACCAGCAGCCCCTTCCAGGGTCTTTGGGGCTACACCTTC. This codes for CTSSPFQGLWGYTF.

The chain combines TRBV11-2 with TRBJ2-3, with 10 bases fitting TRBD1. With V trimmed by 5 bases and J by 5 bases, 13 bases remained unmatched. The CDR3 runs to 17 residues. Germline values: CDR1 SGHAT, CDR2 FQNNGV. The CDR3 is CASSDGSGQGVGDTQYF. The DNA of the CDR3 is TGTGCCAGCAGCGATGGGTCCGGACAGGGGGTCGGAGATACGCAGTATTTT. Full variable domain (outside the CDR3, taken from reference TRBV11-2 and TRBJ2-3): EAGVAQSPRYKIIEKRQSVAFWCNPISGHATLYWYQQILGQGPKLLIQFQNNGVVDDSQLPKDRFSAERLKGVDSTLKIQPAKLEDSAVYLCASSDGSGQGVGDTQYFGPGTRLTVL.

A note on this clonotype: With a much larger clone just one base away, this may be a read error. The CDR3 does not end in the conserved phenylalanine or tryptophan, so this is likely a read error. The rearrangement links TRBV7-7 to TRBJ2-5; the match to TRBD2 covers 7 bases. The CDR3 runs to 14 residues. Germline V gene lookup returns CDR1 SSHAT and CDR2 FNYEAQ (reference sequence). In nucleotides, the CDR3 is TGTGCTAGCAGCTTAGGCGGGGGACTTGAGACCCAGTACTTA. Translating gives CASSLGGGLETQYL.

This sequence joins TRBV7-2 and TRBJ2-7; TRBD1 is a possible D gene (5 bases). The CDR3 loop spans 16 amino acids. V lost 1 base and J 2 bases, leaving 15 bases between the germline ends. From germline, CDR1 is SGHTA and CDR2 FQGNSA. CDR3 sequence (DNA): TGTGCCAGCAGCTTAGGGGCAGGGTCCCAAGCCTACGAGCAGTACTTC. It codes for CASSLGAGSQAYEQYF.

This clonotype came up many times. The chain has TRBV20-1 and TRBJ2-7; 7 bases are a match to TRBD1. The germline gives CDR1 DFQATT, CDR2 SNEGSKA (reference sequence). The CDR3 contains 17 residues. V shed 1 base, J shed 2 bases, and the junction held 14 bases outside the gene matches. CDR3 sequence (DNA): TGCAGTGCTAGAGCCATGATAGAGGGGGCGAGTCCCTACGAGCAGTACTTC. This translates into CSARAMIEGASPYEQYF.

V is TRBV7-9 and J is TRBJ2-7; 12 nucleotides align to TRBD1. V trimming: 5 bases; J trimming: 5 bases; junction bases outside the gene matches: 10. Germline CDR1 reads SEHNR; CDR2 reads FQNEAQ (reference sequence). The CDR3 runs to 16 residues. CDR3 in amino acids: CASSHAAGTGGDEQYF. The CDR3 DNA sequence: TGTGCCAGCAGCCACGCGGCCGGGACAGGGGGCGACGAGCAGTACTTC.

The chain combines TRBV28 with TRBJ2-7; D is unclear. The germline gives CDR1 MDHEN, CDR2 SYDVKM. V lost 1 base and J 3 bases, leaving 10 bases between the germline ends. There are 14 residues in the CDR3. In nucleotides, the CDR3 is TGTGCCAGCAGTTTATCCCCCCTGGTCTACGAGCAGTACTTC. This sequence encodes CASSLSPLVYEQYF.

CDR3 sequence (DNA): TGTGCCAGCAGCGCTGATCTAGCGGGGCCAGGAATTGACTCCTACAATGAGCAGTTCTTC. Translated: CASSADLAGPGIDSYNEQFF. The V gene is TRBV9, the J gene TRBJ2-1, with TRBD2 matching 9 bases. The CDR3 loop spans 20 amino acids. The V gene end was trimmed by 3 bases and the J gene end by 0 bases; junction bases not matched to a gene: 16. Per germline, CDR1 SGDLS and CDR2 YYNGEE.

A word on this clonotype: One end of the junction is discordant with germline, which a read error may explain. The rearrangement joins TRBV9 to TRBJ1-1, with D uncertain. From germline, CDR1 is SGDLS and CDR2 YYNGEE. CDR3 length: 13 amino acids. CDR3 sequence (DNA): TGTGCCAGCAACCAAGGCCTGAACACTGGAGCTTTCTTT. It is translated as CASNQGLNTGAFF.

This clonotype appeared many times. This rearrangement joins TRBV4-3 to TRBJ2-1, with a tentative D call TRBD2 (5 bases). V shed 0 bases and J shed 10 bases, with 13 bases lying between them. Germline values: CDR1 LGHNA, CDR2 YSLEER. CDR3 size: 14 residues. The CDR3 DNA is TGCGCCAGCAGCCAAGATACGGGAAGTTGGGAGCAGTTCTTC. This sequence encodes CASSQDTGSWEQFF.

This clonotype was seen a handful of times. The chain recombines TRBV27 with TRBJ2-7; 8 nucleotides agree with TRBD2. Germline loops: CDR1 MNHEY, CDR2 SMNVEV (reference sequence). The CDR3 has 16 amino acids. With 5 bases clipped from V and 0 bases from J, the junction kept 9 bases outside the gene matches. DNA for the CDR3: TGTGCCAGCAGTCCCCTCTTGAGCGGGGGCTCCTACGAGCAGTACTTC. This translates into CASSPLLSGGSYEQYF.

This clonotype was seen more than once but under ten times. With a much larger clone just one base away, this may be a read error. The genes are TRBV11-2 and TRBJ2-6, with D possibly being TRBD2 (6 bases). Germline V gene sequence: CDR1 SGHAT, CDR2 FQNNGV. CDR3 size: 13 residues. CDR3 sequence: CTSSLAAANVLTF. The CDR3 DNA reads as TGTACCAGCAGCTTAGCGGCGGCCAACGTCCTGACTTTC.

This clonotype was seen ten or more times. The genes are TRBV7-9 and TRBJ1-5; D is unclear. The germline V and J ends were trimmed by 4 bases and 7 bases, with 14 bases remaining between them. This CDR3 region has 14 residues. CDR1 SEHNR and CDR2 FQNEAQ come from the germline V gene (reference sequence). CDR3 coding DNA: TGTGCCAGCAGCTCAACGGATTACGGCCAGCCCCAGCATTTT. Its protein product is CASSSTDYGQPQHF.

This clonotype was observed a handful of times. The genes are TRBV7-2 and TRBJ2-1; no clear D gene. Judging by the DNA end, TRBJ2-7 fits better; the J call may be wrong. The germline V gene encodes CDR1 SGHTA and CDR2 FQGNSA. The CDR3 contains 14 residues. The CDR3, as DNA: TGTGCCAGCAGCTTTACAGAGTCCTACAATGAGCAGTACTTC. Its translation: CASSFTESYNEQYF.

Ten or more counts support this clonotype. The chain carries TRBV4-1 and TRBJ1-5, with 11 nucleotides matching TRBD1. Unmatched junction bases numbered 5, after V lost 2 bases and J lost 5 bases. Germline V gives CDR1 MGHRA, CDR2 YSYEKL. The CDR3 loop spans 16 amino acids. CDR3 coding DNA: TGCGCCAGCAGCCAACCTATGGACAGGGGGCATCAGCCCCAGCATTTT. This sequence encodes CASSQPMDRGHQPQHF.

The chain has TRBV4-3 and TRBJ1-2; 7 nucleotides line up with TRBD1. Per the germline V gene, CDR1 is LGHNA and CDR2 is YSLEER. V lost 0 bases to trimming and J lost 2 bases; unmatched junction nucleotides: 9. CDR3 length: 17 amino acids. The CDR3 here is CASSQELLPGGNYGYTF. The CDR3 DNA reads TGCGCCAGCAGCCAAGAGTTATTGCCAGGGGGAAACTATGGCTACACCTTC.